This T cell receptor (beta chain) was found in a study of T-cell memory formation after mild COVID-19. The overall study: The two donors had largely donor-specific TCR clusters.

TCR alpha and TCR beta cDNA libraries carrying sample barcodes and UMIs were produced by 5'RACE using constant-segment primers. TCRdb recomputed calls from the 5' RACE reads with MiXCR, one row per CDR3 protein. This sample yields a few hundred thousand distinct CDR3 sequences, of which approximately 15% are seen a single time; 20% to 25% belongs to the top ten. Turning to this clonotype: Antigen unknown.

V lost 7 bases, J lost 6 bases, and 16 bases stayed unmatched. Germline V gene data show CDR1 as MRHNA and CDR2 as SNTAGT. The CDR3 consists of 17 residues. Study outcomes and limitations: Pre-infection memory already had some responding clones, implying cross-reactive memory joined.

This receptor was taken from a man younger than 35 who had mild COVID-19 (a few samples of this study predate the infection). Cell type and time point are not known. The chain links TRBV6-4 to TRBJ2-1; 9 bases agree with TRBD2. Sequenced: PBMCs or a T cell subset sorted from them (not recorded which). The CDR3: CASTPSTGLADPNEQFF. CDR3 DNA: TGTGCCAGCACACCTTCGACGGGACTAGCCGACCCCAATGAGCAGTTCTTC.